These 14 T cell receptor beta chains were sequenced from one sample in a study of blood T cells in healthy people across ages (dated by TCRdb to 2015 to 2017). The library was made by 5' RACE. TCRdb shows the sequencer as Illumina HiSeq 2500. A second PCR of about 6 to 11 cycles was performed with a sample-barcoded 5' primer and a J-beta primer mix. The public sequencing data were trimmed at Q25 with fastp and processed into clonotypes with MiXCR by TCRdb, which kept only in-frame beta chains. Rows with a matching CDR3 protein are joined into one entry that keeps the most common DNA and genes. The sample records around 670,000 distinct CDR3 sequences, about 30% of which are singletons. The ten most abundant clones make up 15% to 18% of the sample. Input material: blood. The source of these receptors is a woman older than 75 in good health.

In its sample, this clonotype was seen many times. In DNA form, the CDR3 reads TGCAGCGTTGAAGGGTGGGGACAGGGGAACTACGAGCAGTACTTC. Its protein is CSVEGWGQGNYEQYF. The chain employs TRBV29-1 and TRBJ2-7; the match to TRBD1 covers 10 bases. The V segment lost 1 base and the J segment 3 bases; nucleotides outside the gene matches: 6. Germline V CDR1 and CDR2: SQVTM, ANQGSEA. The CDR3 sequence is 15 residues long.

This clonotype was counted at least ten times. This chain uses TRBV6-5 with TRBJ2-7; D is possibly TRBD1 (5 bases). CDR1 and CDR2 from the germline V gene are MNHEY and SVGAGI. V dropped 3 bases and J dropped 2 bases, with 14 bases sitting between them. The CDR3 covers 15 residues. CDR3 residues: CASSYGQGSTYEQYF. DNA of the CDR3: TGTGCCAGCAGTTATGGGCAGGGTAGCACCTACGAGCAGTACTTC.

This clonotype occurred many times. V is TRBV4-1 and J is TRBJ2-7, with 16 bases lining up with TRBD2. The CDR3 contains 19 residues. The J segment lost 4 bases and the V segment lost 2 bases, leaving 11 bases of the junction unmatched. In germline, CDR1 is MGHRA, CDR2 YSYEKL. The CDR3: CASSQRTGTSGGALYEQYF. The CDR3 DNA sequence: TGCGCCAGCAGCCAACGTACCGGGACTAGCGGGGGGGCTTTATACGAGCAGTACTTC.

J is TRBJ2-5 and V is TRBV9; the D is unclear. The CDR3 totals 15 residues. CDR1 is SGDLS and CDR2 is YYNGEE in the germline V gene. Between the trimmed V and J ends, which lost 0 bases and 4 bases, there was a span of 13 bases. Here the CDR3 reads CASSVGVPTLETQYF. Here the CDR3 DNA reads TGTGCCAGCAGCGTAGGGGTCCCTACCTTAGAGACCCAGTACTTC. Based on the CDR3 plus reference TRBV9 and TRBJ2-5, the full variable domain is DSGVTQTPKHLITATGQRVTLRCSPRSGDLSVYWYQQSLDQGLQFLIQYYNGEERAKGNILERFSAQQFPDLHSELNLSSLELGDSALYFCASSVGVPTLETQYFGPGTRLLVL.

This clonotype was seen ten or more times. The rearrangement uses TRBV20-1 and TRBJ2-5, with D unresolved. Deletions cut 3 bases from V and 5 bases from J, with 7 bases between. The V gene's germline CDR1 is DFQATT and CDR2 SNEGSKA (reference sequence). This CDR3 contains 11 residues. The DNA for the CDR3 is TGCAGTGCTAGTGGTGAGGAGACCCAGTACTTC. Translating gives CSASGEETQYF.

The table lists this clonotype with many counts. The chain is built from TRBV20-1 and TRBJ1-6; D not certain. CDR1 DFQATT and CDR2 SNEGSKA come from the germline V gene (reference sequence). This CDR3 region has 16 residues. V was pared by 0 bases and J by 0 bases, with 9 bases between. The CDR3, as DNA: TGCAGTGCTAGAGATCCTCAGAGCTCCTATAATTCACCCCTCCACTTT. This gives the protein CSARDPQSSYNSPLHF.

This clonotype was observed many times. The J gene is TRBJ2-7, the V gene TRBV30; possible D gene TRBD2, 7 bases. Germline V gives CDR1 GTSNPN, CDR2 SVGIG (reference sequence). Trimming pared 0 bases from V and 4 bases from J, leaving 13 bases between. The CDR3 has 14 residues. The CDR3: CAWSVGRGGYEQYF. The CDR3 DNA follows: TGTGCCTGGAGTGTAGGCAGGGGAGGGTACGAGCAGTACTTC.

Many counts were recorded for this clonotype. J is TRBJ1-5 and V is TRBV20-1; TRBD1 aligns across 8 bases. Germline V gene sequence: CDR1 DFQATT, CDR2 SNEGSKA (reference sequence). CDR3 length: 15 residues. Losses at the gene ends were 5 bases for V and 6 bases for J; bases not matched to a gene: 12. CDR3 in amino acids: CSASRVQGVGQPQHF. CDR3 nucleotides: TGCAGTGCTTCACGGGTACAGGGGGTCGGTCAGCCCCAGCATTTT.

Worth noting for this clonotype: Being one base from a much bigger clone, this may be a read error. The chain is built from TRBV6-6 and TRBJ1-2, with TRBD1 matching over 7 bases. The germline gives CDR1 MNHNY, CDR2 SVGAGI (reference sequence). The CDR3 is 13 amino acids. For the CDR3, the DNA is TGTGCCAGCAGTACAGGGGTATGGTATGGCTGCACCTTC. Protein sequence: CASSTGVWYGCTF.

The chain uses TRBV27 and TRBJ1-5; 7 bases fit TRBD1. Germline trimming cut 4 bases from V and 9 bases from J; bases unmatched to any gene: 6. The V gene's germline CDR1 is MNHEY and CDR2 SMNVEV (reference sequence). The CDR3 runs 13 residues. CDR3 nucleotide sequence: TGTGCCAGCAGTTCGACAGGGAACGGGCCCCAGCATTTT. Translated: CASSSTGNGPQHF.

This clonotype has at least ten counts. J is TRBJ1-4 and V is TRBV4-2; 8 nucleotides line up with TRBD1. The ends lost 5 bases at V and 8 bases at J; junction bases unmatched: 7. Per the germline V gene, CDR1 is LGHNA and CDR2 is YNFKEQ. The length of the CDR3 is 14 residues. The CDR3 nucleotides read TGTGCCAGCAGCTCGACAGGGGTTGAGGAAAAACTGTTTTTT. Translation: CASSSTGVEEKLFF.

In the case of this clonotype: This may be a read error: a much more frequent sequence differs by one nucleotide. This rearrangement joins TRBV6-6 to TRBJ2-3; 9 bases agree with TRBD2. This CDR3 contains 16 residues. CDR1 and CDR2 (germline): MNHNY, SVGAGI (reference sequence). After removal of 5 bases from V and 2 bases from J, the junction contained 8 bases not matched to a gene. The CDR3 is CASSQLAGVATDTQYF. CDR3 DNA: TGTGCCAGCAGTCAGTTAGCGGGGGTCGCCACAGATACGCAGTATTTT.

This sequence joins TRBV7-9 and TRBJ2-3; D gene uncertain. CDR1 SEHNR and CDR2 FQNEAQ come from the germline V gene (reference sequence). The CDR3 totals 15 residues. V lost 3 bases, J lost 2 bases, and 12 bases lay in between. The CDR3 nucleotides read TGTGCCAGCAGCTTTCGATCTGAACACACAGATACGCAGTATTTT. It is translated as CASSFRSEHTDTQYF.

This clonotype was recorded many times. The V call is TRBV6-6, the J call TRBJ2-1; either TRBD1 or TRBD2 may fit D (5 bases each). The CDR3 consists of 15 residues. Germline CDR1 MNHNY, CDR2 SVGAGI (reference sequence). V was trimmed by 6 bases and J by 4 bases, leaving 16 bases between them. The CDR3 DNA follows: TGTGCCAGCAGCAACGGCCAGGGCGGGTACAATGAGCAGTTCTTC. Protein: CASSNGQGGYNEQFF.